The TCR beta chain under discussion was sequenced for a study of shared clonotypes between healthy human individuals. As for the study in general: Per donor, CD8 memory used one plate, CD8 naive used two, CD4 memory used three and CD4 naive used three.

The protocol was immunoSEQ multiplex PCR, while the TCRdb copy is restricted to in-frame clones and leaves out a portion. In the table there are 550,000 to 850,000 clones, approximately 79% of which are singletons. A word on this clone: The antigen is undetermined.

Germline V gene lookup returns CDR1 MNHNY and CDR2 SVGAGI (reference sequence). CDR3 length: 13 residues. Trimming took 6 bases from V and 7 from J, leaving 15 bases between them. General observations from the study: Sharing of clonotypes among donors was expected to vary with sequencing depth. Larger estimated richness was generally recorded for naive subsets relative to memory subsets.

The receptor comes from a woman aged 25 to 39 in good health. V is TRBV6-6 and J is TRBJ1-1; no clear D. The specimen sequenced was memory CD4+ T cells sorted from blood. Subset noted: CD45RA-negative fraction. CDR3 sequence: CASSMTLGYEAFF. As DNA, the CDR3 is TGTGCCAGCAGCATGACTCTGGGATATGAAGCTTTCTTT.